This T cell receptor beta chain originates from a study of Ad26.COV2.S vaccination and SARS-CoV-2 variants. Study background: The vaccine Ad26.COV2.S was put into the muscle once, or twice with 56 days between.

Findings and caveats of the study: Vaccine and placebo groups showed comparable non-spike TCR breadth. The placebo group had lower spike-specific TCR breadth than the vaccine recipients did.

As concerns this clone: As yet, its antigen is unknown.

Produced via immunoSEQ multiplex PCR; TCRdb's table is partial and in-frame only. Among about 240,000 clones listed, roughly 90% were seen once. Regarding treatment: roughly 19 received Ad26.COV2.S at low or high dose, single or two shots; several received placebo; per-sample allocation not given. Day 63 after the first injection of vaccine or placebo was the sampling time. Recruitment in Boston yielded a donor of adult age, 18-55 years. Source: peripheral blood, taken in a trial of Ad26.COV2.S vaccine versus placebo. The receptor's source is a person aged 18 to 65 who received the Ad26.COV2.S COVID-19 vaccine or a placebo.

The CDR3 here is CASSTKTGGEVTDTQYF. CDR3 DNA sequence: TGTGCCAGCAGCACTAAGACAGGGGGGGAGGTAACAGATACGCAGTATTTT. This rearrangement joins TRBV21-1 to TRBJ2-3; the table's D call, TRBD1, was not checked against the DNA. TRBV21-1 is given as a pseudogene. There are 17 residues in the CDR3.